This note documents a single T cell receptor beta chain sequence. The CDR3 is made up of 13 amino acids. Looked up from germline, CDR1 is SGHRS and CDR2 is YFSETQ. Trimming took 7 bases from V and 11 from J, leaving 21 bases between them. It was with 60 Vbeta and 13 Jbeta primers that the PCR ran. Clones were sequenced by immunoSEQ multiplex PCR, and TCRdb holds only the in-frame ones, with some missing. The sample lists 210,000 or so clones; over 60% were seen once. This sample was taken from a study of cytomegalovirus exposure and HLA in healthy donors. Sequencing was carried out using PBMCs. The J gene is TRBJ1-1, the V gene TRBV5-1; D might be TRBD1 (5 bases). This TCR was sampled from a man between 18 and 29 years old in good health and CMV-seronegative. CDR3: CASSEGIFLDAFF. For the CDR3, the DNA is TGCGCCAGCTCGGAGGGGATTTTTCTTGACGCTTTCTTT.